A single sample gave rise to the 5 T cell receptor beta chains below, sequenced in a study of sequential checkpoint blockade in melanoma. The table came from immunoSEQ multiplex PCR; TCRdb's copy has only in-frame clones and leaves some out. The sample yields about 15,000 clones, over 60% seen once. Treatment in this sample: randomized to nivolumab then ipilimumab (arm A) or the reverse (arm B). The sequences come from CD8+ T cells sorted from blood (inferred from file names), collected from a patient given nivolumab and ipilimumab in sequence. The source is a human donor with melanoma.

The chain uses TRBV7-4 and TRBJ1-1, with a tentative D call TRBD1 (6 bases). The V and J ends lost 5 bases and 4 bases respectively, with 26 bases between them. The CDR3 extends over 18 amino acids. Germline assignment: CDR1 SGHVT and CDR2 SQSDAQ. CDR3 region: CASSLRRLPGHRPTEAFF. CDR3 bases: TGTGCCAGCAGCCTGCGACGGCTACCGGGACATCGACCCACTGAAGCTTTCTTT.

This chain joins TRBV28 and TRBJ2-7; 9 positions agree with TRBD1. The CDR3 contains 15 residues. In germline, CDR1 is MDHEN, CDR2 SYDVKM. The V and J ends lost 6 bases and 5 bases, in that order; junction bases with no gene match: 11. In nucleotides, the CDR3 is TGTGCCAGCAGCTCTCGGACAGGGGAGGCCCACGAGCAGTACTTC. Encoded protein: CASSSRTGEAHEQYF.

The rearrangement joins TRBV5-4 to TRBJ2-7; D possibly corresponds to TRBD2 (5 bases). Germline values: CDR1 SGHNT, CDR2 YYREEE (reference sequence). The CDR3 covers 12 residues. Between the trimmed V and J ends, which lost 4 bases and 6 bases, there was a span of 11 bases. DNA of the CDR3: TGTGCCAGCAGCGCCGCGGGTTTCGAGCAGTACTTC. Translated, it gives CASSAAGFEQYF. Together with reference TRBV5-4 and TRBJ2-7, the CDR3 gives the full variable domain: ETGVTQSPTHLIKTRGQQVTLRCSSQSGHNTVSWYQQALGQGPQFIFQYYREEENGRGNFPPRFSGLQFPNYSSELNVNALELDDSALYLCASSAAGFEQYFGPGTRLTVT.

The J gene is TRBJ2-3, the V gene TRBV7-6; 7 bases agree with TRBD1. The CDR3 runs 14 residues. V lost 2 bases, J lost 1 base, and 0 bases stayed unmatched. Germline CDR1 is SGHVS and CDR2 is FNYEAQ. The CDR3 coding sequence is TGTGCCAGCAGCTTAACAGGGGGCACAGATACGCAGTATTTT. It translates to CASSLTGGTDTQYF.

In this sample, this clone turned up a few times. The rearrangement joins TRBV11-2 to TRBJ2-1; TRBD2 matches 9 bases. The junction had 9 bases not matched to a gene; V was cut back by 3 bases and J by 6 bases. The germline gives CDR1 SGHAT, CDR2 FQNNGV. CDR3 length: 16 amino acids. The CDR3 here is CASSLGLAGSTNEQFF. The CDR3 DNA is TGTGCCAGCAGCTTGGGGCTAGCGGGGTCGACCAATGAGCAGTTCTTC.